The TCR beta chain described here comes from a study of regulatory T cells in long-lasting Graves disease. This clonotype was counted many times. Arm-PCR with iRepertoire HTBI primers amplified the CDR3 regions for these TCR beta libraries. From the multiplex PCR reads, TCRdb called clonotypes with MiXCR, one entry per CDR3 protein. The sample has 390,000 or so distinct CDR3 sequences; 12% are singletons. Time point of the sample: newly diagnosed GD, antithyroid drugs for less than 3 months. PBMCs were the source of the RNA used for TCR sequencing. American Thyroid Association guidelines were used to diagnose Graves' disease. In addition, the sample was reused for a study of T cells in Graves' hyperthyroidism and ophthalmopathy. That publication notes: A model using 13 V-J features told ophthalmopathy apart from stable hyperthyroidism.

The TCR sequence derives from a woman between 18 and 29 years old with Graves disease. The sample was peripheral blood mononuclear cells (PBMCs), taken at new diagnosis, from a patient treated with antithyroid drugs.

This CDR3 is CASRERGSSYNEQFF. The CDR3 DNA reads TGTGCCAGCAGGGAGCGCGGGTCCTCCTACAATGAGCAGTTCTTC. This sequence joins TRBV7-3 and TRBJ2-1; possibly TRBD2 for D (5 bases). Germline-derived CDR1 and CDR2 are SGHTA and FQGTGA. This CDR3 has 15 residues. V gave up 6 bases and J gave up 0 bases, with 12 bases separating them.